The sequence of this TCR beta chain was determined in a study of beta chain features in type 1 diabetes. Study-wide results and caveats: Among patients with Type 1 diabetes, TCRB CDR3s were moderately but significantly shorter in every one of the four CD4+ subsets.

The study reverse transcribed the entire isolated RNA, so it sequenced expressed TCRB transcripts. Sequencing used immunoSEQ multiplex PCR; TCRdb keeps in-frame clones, though not all of them. There are about 900,000 clones in the sample; 17% occur only once, and 0.023% lies in the top ten. With respect to this clone: Its target is not known.

J lost 2 bases, V lost 0 bases, and 3 bases had no gene match. Germline V gene lookup returns CDR1 SNHLY and CDR2 FYNNEI. The CDR3 has 16 residues. The sequence was collected from a woman under 30 in good health. This sequence joins TRBV2 and TRBJ2-3; 9 bases fit TRBD1. The material sequenced was naive CD4+ T cells from blood. The CDR3 DNA sequence: TGTGCCAGCAGTGAAGCGGGACAGGGCCTCACAGATACGCAGTATTTT. This codes for CASSEAGQGLTDTQYF. Combining the CDR3 with reference TRBV2 and TRBJ2-3 gives the whole variable domain EPEVTQTPSHQVTQMGQEVILRCVPISNHLYFYWYRQILGQKVEFLVSFYNNEISEKSEIFDDQFSVERPDGSNFTLKIRSTKLEDSAMYFCASSEAGQGLTDTQYFGPGTRLTVL.